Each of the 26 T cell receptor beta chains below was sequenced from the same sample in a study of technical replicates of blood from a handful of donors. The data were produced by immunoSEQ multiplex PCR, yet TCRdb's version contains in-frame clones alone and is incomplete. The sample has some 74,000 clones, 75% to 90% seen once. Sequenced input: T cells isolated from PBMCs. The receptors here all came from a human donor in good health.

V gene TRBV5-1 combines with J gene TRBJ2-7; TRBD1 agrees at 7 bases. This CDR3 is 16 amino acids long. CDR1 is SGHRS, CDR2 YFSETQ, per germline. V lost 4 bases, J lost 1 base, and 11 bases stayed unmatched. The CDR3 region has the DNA TGCGCCAGCAGCCTGGACACCACAGGGGAATCCTACGAGCAGTACTTC. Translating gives CASSLDTTGESYEQYF.

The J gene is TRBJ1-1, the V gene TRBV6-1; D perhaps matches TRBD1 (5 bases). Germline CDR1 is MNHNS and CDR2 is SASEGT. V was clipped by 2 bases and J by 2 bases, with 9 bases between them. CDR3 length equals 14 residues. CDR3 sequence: CASSERGVNTEAFF. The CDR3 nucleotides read TGTGCCAGCAGTGAACGGGGGGTTAACACTGAAGCTTTCTTT.

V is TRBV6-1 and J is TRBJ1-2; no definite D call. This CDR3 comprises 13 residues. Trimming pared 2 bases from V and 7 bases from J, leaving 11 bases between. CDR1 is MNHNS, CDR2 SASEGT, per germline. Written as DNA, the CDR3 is TGTGCCAGCAGTGAACTTCCAGGAGGTGGCTACACCTTC. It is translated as CASSELPGGGYTF.

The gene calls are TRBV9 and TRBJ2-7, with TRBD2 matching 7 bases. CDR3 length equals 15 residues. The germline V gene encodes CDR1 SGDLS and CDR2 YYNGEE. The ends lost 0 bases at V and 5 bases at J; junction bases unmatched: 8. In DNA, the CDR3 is TGTGCCAGCAGCGTAGCTGGCGGGAGCTTAGACGAGCAGTACTTC. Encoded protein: CASSVAGGSLDEQYF. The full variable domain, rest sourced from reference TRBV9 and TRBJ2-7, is DSGVTQTPKHLITATGQRVTLRCSPRSGDLSVYWYQQSLDQGLQFLIQYYNGEERAKGNILERFSAQQFPDLHSELNLSSLELGDSALYFCASSVAGGSLDEQYFGPGTRLTVT.

DNA of the CDR3: TGTGCGATAACAGGTTCCATGAACACTGAAGCTTTCTTT. This encodes CAITGSMNTEAFF. The chain has TRBV11-3 and TRBJ1-1, with D perhaps TRBD1 (5 bases). CDR3 length: 13 amino acids. CDR1 is SGHNT and CDR2 is YENEEA in the germline V gene.

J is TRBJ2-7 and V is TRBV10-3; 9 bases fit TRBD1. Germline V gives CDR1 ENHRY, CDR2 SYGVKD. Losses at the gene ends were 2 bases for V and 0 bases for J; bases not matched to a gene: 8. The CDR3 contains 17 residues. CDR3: CAISESNRDRASYEQYF. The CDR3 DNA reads TGTGCCATCAGTGAGAGCAACCGGGACAGGGCCTCCTACGAGCAGTACTTC.

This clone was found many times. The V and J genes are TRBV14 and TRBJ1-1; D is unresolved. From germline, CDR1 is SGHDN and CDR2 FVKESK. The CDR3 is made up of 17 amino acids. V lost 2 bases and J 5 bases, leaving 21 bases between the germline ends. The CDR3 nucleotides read TGTGCCAGCAGCCAAACGATGGGGAAGAGCGGACCAACTGAAGCTTTCTTT. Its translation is CASSQTMGKSGPTEAFF.

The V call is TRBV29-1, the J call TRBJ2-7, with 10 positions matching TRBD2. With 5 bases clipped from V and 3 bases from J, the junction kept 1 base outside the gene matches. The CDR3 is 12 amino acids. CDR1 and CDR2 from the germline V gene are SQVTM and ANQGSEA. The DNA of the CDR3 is TGCAGCGTTAGGACTAGCGGCTACGAGCAGTACTTC. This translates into CSVRTSGYEQYF.

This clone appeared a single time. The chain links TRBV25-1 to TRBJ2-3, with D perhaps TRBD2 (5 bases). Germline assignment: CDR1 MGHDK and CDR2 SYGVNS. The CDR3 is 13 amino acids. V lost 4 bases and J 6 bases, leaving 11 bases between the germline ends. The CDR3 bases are TGTGCCAGCAGTGTTCAGGACTTGGATACGCAGTATTTT. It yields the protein CASSVQDLDTQYF.

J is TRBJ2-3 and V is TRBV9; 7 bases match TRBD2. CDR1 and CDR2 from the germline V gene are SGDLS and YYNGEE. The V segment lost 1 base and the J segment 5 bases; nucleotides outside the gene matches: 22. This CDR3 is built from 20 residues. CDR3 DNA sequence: TGTGCCAGCAGCGTAAGCAGCGGGGCTAGCGGAAACCCTGGGATAGATACGCAGTATTTT. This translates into CASSVSSGASGNPGIDTQYF.

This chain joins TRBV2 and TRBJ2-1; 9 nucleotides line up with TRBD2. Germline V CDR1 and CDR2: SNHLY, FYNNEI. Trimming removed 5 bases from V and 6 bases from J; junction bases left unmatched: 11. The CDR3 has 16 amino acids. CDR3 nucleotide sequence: TGTGCCAGCAGTTCCCCCACTAGCGGGTCTTTCAATGAGCAGTTCTTC. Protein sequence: CASSSPTSGSFNEQFF.

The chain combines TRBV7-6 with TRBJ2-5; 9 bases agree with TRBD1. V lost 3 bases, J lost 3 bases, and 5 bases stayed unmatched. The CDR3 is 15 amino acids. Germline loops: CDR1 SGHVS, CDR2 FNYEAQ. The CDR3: CASSFDRGNEETQYF. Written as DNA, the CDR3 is TGTGCCAGCAGCTTCGACAGGGGGAACGAAGAGACCCAGTACTTC.

Written as DNA, the CDR3 is TGTGCCAGCAGTGATATCCGGGAGCTGTTTTTT. It encodes CASSDIRELFF. The chain has TRBV2 and TRBJ2-2; the D is unclear. This CDR3 is 11 amino acids long. Trimming cost V 3 bases and J 9 bases, with 5 bases left between them. In germline, CDR1 is SNHLY, CDR2 FYNNEI.

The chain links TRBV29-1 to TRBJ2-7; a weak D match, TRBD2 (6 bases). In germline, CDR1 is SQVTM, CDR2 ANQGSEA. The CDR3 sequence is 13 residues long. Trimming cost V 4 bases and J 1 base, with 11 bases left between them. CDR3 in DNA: TGCAGCGTTGCAGGAGGGAGGTCCTACGAGCAGTACTTC. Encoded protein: CSVAGGRSYEQYF.

CDR3 in DNA: TGTGCCACCAGCAGAGTTCACCAGGGGCGGGAGACCCAGTACTTC. This encodes CATSRVHQGRETQYF. The rearrangement joins TRBV15 to TRBJ2-5; possibly TRBD1 for D (6 bases). Germline CDR1 LNHNV, CDR2 YYDKDF (reference sequence). V lost 1 base and J 5 bases, leaving 14 bases between the germline ends. The CDR3 is 15 amino acids.

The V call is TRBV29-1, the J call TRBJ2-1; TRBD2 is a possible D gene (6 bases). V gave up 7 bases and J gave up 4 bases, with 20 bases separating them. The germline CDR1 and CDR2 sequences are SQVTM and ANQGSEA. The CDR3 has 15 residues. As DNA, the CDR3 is TGCAGCGCCCGAGACCCCGGACTAATGTACAATGAGCAGTTCTTC. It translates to CSARDPGLMYNEQFF.

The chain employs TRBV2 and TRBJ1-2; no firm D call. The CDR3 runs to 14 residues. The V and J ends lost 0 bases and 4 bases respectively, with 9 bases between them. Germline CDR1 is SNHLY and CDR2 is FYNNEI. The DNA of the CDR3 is TGTGCCAGCAGTGAAGCGCCGGGGTCCTATGGCTACACCTTC. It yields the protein CASSEAPGSYGYTF.

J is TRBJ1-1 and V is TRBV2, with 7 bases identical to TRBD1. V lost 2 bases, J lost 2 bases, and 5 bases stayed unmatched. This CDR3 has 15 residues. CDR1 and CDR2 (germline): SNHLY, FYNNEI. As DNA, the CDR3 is TGTGCCAGCAGTGAACGACAGGGAGTAAACACTGAAGCTTTCTTT. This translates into CASSERQGVNTEAFF.

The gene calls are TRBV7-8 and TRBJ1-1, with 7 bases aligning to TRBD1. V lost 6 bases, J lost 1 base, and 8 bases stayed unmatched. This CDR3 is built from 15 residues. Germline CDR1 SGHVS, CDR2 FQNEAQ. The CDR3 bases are TGTGCCAGCAGGTCGACAGGGTTTGGGAACACTGAAGCTTTCTTT. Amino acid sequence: CASRSTGFGNTEAFF. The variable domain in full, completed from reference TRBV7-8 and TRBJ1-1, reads GAGVSQSPRYKVAKRGQDVALRCDPISGHVSLFWYQQALGQGPEFLTYFQNEAQLDKSGLPSDRFFAERPEGSVSTLKIQRTQQEDSAVYLCASRSTGFGNTEAFFGQGTRLTVV.

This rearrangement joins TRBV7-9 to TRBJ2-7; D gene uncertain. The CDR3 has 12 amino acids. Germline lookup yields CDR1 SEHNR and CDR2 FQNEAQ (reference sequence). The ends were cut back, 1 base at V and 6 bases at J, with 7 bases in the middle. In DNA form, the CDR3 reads TGTGCCAGCAGCTTAGGTTCGGGCGAGCAGTACTTC. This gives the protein CASSLGSGEQYF.

Here the CDR3 reads CASSLVIQGQETQYF. The CDR3 nucleotides are TGTGCCAGCAGCTTGGTTATACAGGGCCAAGAGACCCAGTACTTC. The chain links TRBV5-4 to TRBJ2-5, with D possibly TRBD1 on 6 matching bases. The V end was cut by 0 bases, the J end by 1 base, with 10 bases between. CDR3 length: 15 amino acids. Germline V CDR1 and CDR2: SGHNT, YYREEE (reference sequence).

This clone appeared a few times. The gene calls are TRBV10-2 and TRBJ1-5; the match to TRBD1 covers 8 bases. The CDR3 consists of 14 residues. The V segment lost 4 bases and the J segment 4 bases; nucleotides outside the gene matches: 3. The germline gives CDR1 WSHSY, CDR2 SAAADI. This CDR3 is CASSGTGKNQPQHF. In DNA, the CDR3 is TGCGCCAGCAGTGGGACAGGGAAGAATCAGCCCCAGCATTTT.

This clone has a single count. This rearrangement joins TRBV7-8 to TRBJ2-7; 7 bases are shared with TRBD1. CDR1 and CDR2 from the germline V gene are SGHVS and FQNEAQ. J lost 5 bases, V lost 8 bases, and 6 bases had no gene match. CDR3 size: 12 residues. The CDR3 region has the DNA TGTGCCAGCCAGGGGGTCCCCCACGAGCAGTACTTC. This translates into CASQGVPHEQYF.

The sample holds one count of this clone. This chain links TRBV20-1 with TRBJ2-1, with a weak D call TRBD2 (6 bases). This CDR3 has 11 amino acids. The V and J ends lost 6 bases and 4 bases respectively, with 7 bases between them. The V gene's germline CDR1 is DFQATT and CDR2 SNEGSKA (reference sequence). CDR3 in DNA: TGCAGTGCGGGACTTTACAATGAGCAGTTCTTC. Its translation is CSAGLYNEQFF.

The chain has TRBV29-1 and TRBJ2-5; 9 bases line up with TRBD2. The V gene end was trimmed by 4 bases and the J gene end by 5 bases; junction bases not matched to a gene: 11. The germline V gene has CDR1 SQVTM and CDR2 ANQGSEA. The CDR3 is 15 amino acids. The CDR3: CSVGESSGMFETQYF. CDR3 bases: TGCAGCGTTGGGGAATCTAGCGGGATGTTTGAGACCCAGTACTTC.

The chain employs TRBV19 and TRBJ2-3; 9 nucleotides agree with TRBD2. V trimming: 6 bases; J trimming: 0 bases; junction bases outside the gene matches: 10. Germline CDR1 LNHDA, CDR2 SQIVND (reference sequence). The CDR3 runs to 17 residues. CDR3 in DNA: TGTGCCAGTAGCCTAGCGGGATGGGCGAGTAGCACAGATACGCAGTATTTT. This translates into CASSLAGWASSTDTQYF. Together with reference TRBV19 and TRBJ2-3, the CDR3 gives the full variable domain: DGGITQSPKYLFRKEGQNVTLSCEQNLNHDAMYWYRQDPGQGLRLIYYSQIVNDFQKGDIAEGYSVSREKKESFPLTVTSAQKNPTAFYLCASSLAGWASSTDTQYFGPGTRLTVL.